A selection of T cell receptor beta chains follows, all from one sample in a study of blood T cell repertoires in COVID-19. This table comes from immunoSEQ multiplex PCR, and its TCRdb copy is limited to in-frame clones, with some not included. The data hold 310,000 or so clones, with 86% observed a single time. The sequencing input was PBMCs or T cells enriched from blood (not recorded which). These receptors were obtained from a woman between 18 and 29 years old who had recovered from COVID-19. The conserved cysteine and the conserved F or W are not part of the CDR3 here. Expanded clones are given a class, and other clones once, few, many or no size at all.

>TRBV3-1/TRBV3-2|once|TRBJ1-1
ASSQEGIFGFMNTEAF
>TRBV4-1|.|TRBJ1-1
ASRLREDLNTEAF
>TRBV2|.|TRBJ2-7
ASSSRTGGSEQY
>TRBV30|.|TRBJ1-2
AWSVQERSWGYT
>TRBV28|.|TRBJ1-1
ASGVGEGLDTEAF
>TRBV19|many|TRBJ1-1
ASIPRGRGKTEAF
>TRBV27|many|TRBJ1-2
ASSLVTGNNYGYT
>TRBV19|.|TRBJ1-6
ASSSLAGGNSPLH
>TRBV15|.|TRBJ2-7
ATSRDISQQAEQY
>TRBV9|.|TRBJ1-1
ASSVDPGRGTEAF
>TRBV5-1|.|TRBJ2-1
ASSWDRAYNEQF
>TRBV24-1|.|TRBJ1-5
ATSDKGDQPQH
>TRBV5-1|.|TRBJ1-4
ASSEGQFGTNEKLF
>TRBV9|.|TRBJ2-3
ASSVGTGSSTDTQY
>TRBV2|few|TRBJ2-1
ASSEAQGSGFNEQF
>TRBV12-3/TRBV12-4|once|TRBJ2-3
ASRRLSTDTQY
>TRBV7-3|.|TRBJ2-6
ASSFMSSGANVLT
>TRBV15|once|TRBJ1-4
ATSIFPSDATNEKLF
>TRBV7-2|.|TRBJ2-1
ASRWGLAGTGEQF
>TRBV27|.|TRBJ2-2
ASSLEGLAGAGELF
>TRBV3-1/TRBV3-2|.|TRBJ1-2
ASASIGNGYT
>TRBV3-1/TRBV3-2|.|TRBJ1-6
ASSPNPWGENSPLH
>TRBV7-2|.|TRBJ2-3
ASSLGGLELDTQY
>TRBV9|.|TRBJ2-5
ASSVGQGAKTQY
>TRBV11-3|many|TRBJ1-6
ASSLNSYNSPLH
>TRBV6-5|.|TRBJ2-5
ASSLVPQETQY
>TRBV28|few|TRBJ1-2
ASSLRIRQGVGYGYT
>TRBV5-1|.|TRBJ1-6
ASSDRQSPFYNSPLH
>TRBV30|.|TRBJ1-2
AWSTPVRYGYT
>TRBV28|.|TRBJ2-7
ASSSLQGLRIYEQY
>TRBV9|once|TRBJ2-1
ASSVDDSSYNEQF